The 26 T cell receptor beta chains in this list originate from one sample, sequenced in a study of CD8 T cells in ankylosing spondylitis. TCRdb recomputed calls from the 5' RACE reads with MiXCR, one row per CDR3 protein. The sample carries 350,000 to 400,000 distinct CDR3 sequences, 20% to 25% recorded once. Sequencing used blood, either unsorted or a sorted T cell fraction (not recorded which). Receptor source: a male donor with ankylosing spondylitis or in good health (not recorded which).

A few counts support this clonotype. The chain joins TRBV7-8 to TRBJ2-5, with 16 bases lining up with TRBD2. Unmatched junction bases numbered 3, after V lost 7 bases and J lost 4 bases. Looked up from germline, CDR1 is SGHVS and CDR2 is FQNEAQ. The CDR3 runs to 15 residues. Here the CDR3 reads CASTGTSGGGETQYF. In DNA, the CDR3 is TGTGCCAGCACCGGGACTAGCGGGGGGGGAGAGACCCAGTACTTC.

The rearrangement uses TRBV20-1 and TRBJ2-1, with D tentatively TRBD2 (5 bases). CDR1 and CDR2 (germline): DFQATT, SNEGSKA (reference sequence). The CDR3 has 15 residues. Trimming took 4 bases from V and 4 from J, leaving 17 bases between them. DNA for the CDR3: TGCAGTGCTACGGGTCCAGCGGAGCTATACAATGAGCAGTTCTTC. Translating it yields CSATGPAELYNEQFF.

The genes are TRBV27 and TRBJ2-3; 7 bases match TRBD1. This CDR3 comprises 15 residues. Germline-derived CDR1 and CDR2 are MNHEY and SMNVEV (reference sequence). Trimming took 4 bases from V and 5 from J; bases not matched to a gene: 9. The CDR3 nucleotides read TGTGCCAGCAGTTCGCGACAGGGATTAAAAGATACGCAGTATTTT. It specifies CASSSRQGLKDTQYF.

This chain uses TRBV20-1 with TRBJ2-7; 7 bases are shared with TRBD1. Germline values: CDR1 DFQATT, CDR2 SNEGSKA (reference sequence). Unmatched junction bases numbered 7, after V lost 0 bases and J lost 2 bases. The CDR3 spans 15 residues. CDR3 residues: CSARDKDRLTYEQYF. DNA for the CDR3: TGCAGTGCTAGAGATAAGGACAGGTTAACCTACGAGCAGTACTTC.

This clonotype was recorded a few times. The V call is TRBV4-2, the J call TRBJ2-3, with 8 bases fitting TRBD2. The germline gives CDR1 LGHNA, CDR2 YNFKEQ. The CDR3 has 15 amino acids. The V segment lost 3 bases and the J segment 0 bases; nucleotides outside the gene matches: 2. The CDR3 region has the DNA TGTGCCAGCAGCCACGGGGGGGATAGCACAGATACGCAGTATTTT. It yields the protein CASSHGGDSTDTQYF.

The chain recombines TRBV19 with TRBJ2-7; D may be TRBD1 (6 bases). Germline CDR1 reads LNHDA; CDR2 reads SQIVND (reference sequence). This CDR3 has 14 residues. With 6 bases removed from V and 2 bases from J, the gap between germline ends came to 14 bases. The CDR3 is CASRTTGTAYEQYF. The CDR3 nucleotides are TGTGCCAGTAGAACGACAGGTACTGCCTACGAGCAGTACTTC.

There are a few counts of this clonotype. The J gene is TRBJ1-2, the V gene TRBV6-1, with D tentatively TRBD1 (6 bases). The germline CDR1 and CDR2 sequences are MNHNS and SASEGT. The CDR3 is 14 residues long. Trimming shortened V by 4 bases and J by 4 bases, and 13 bases separated the two germline ends. CDR3 protein: CASSGTEGLYGYTF. The CDR3 DNA sequence: TGTGCCAGCAGTGGGACAGAGGGGCTCTATGGCTACACCTTC.

This clonotype was observed a handful of times. The chain carries TRBV7-2 and TRBJ2-4, with 7 bases identical to TRBD1. This CDR3 spans 17 amino acids. The ends lost 3 bases at V and 3 bases at J; junction bases unmatched: 11. CDR1 is SGHTA and CDR2 is FQGNSA in the germline V gene. CDR3 residues: CASSLAQGVEVKNIQYF. The CDR3 DNA follows: TGTGCCAGCAGCTTGGCGCAGGGGGTTGAGGTCAAAAACATTCAGTACTTC.

This chain links TRBV20-1 with TRBJ2-1; D is ambiguous. CDR1 is DFQATT and CDR2 is SNEGSKA in the germline V gene (reference sequence). CDR3 length equals 11 residues. V was pared by 6 bases and J by 6 bases, with 9 bases between. The CDR3: CSAAGFNEQFF. The CDR3 DNA follows: TGCAGTGCAGCCGGGTTCAATGAGCAGTTCTTC.

J is TRBJ2-5 and V is TRBV7-9, with D perhaps matching TRBD1 (6 bases). Germline assignment: CDR1 SEHNR and CDR2 FQNEAQ (reference sequence). Trimming cost V 4 bases and J 4 bases, with 13 bases left between them. CDR3 length: 14 amino acids. The CDR3 region has the DNA TGTGCCAGCAGCTCGGCGGTCAGGGGAGAGACCCAGTACTTC. Protein product: CASSSAVRGETQYF.

This clonotype was seen a few times. The rearrangement uses TRBV4-1 and TRBJ2-7; D gene ambiguous. Germline CDR1 MGHRA, CDR2 YSYEKL. CDR3 length: 13 amino acids. The ends were cut back, 1 base at V and 2 bases at J, with 6 bases in the middle. The CDR3 region has the DNA TGCGCCAGCAGCCAAGTACTTACCTACGAGCAGTACTTC. The encoded protein is CASSQVLTYEQYF.

This clonotype was recorded many times. The chain is built from TRBV20-1 and TRBJ2-3, with 8 bases fitting TRBD2. The CDR3 sequence is 16 residues long. From germline, CDR1 is DFQATT and CDR2 SNEGSKA (reference sequence). V was clipped by 5 bases and J by 0 bases; unmatched bases: 10. In DNA, the CDR3 is TGCAGTGCTCCCTACAGACTAGCGAGGAGCACAGATACGCAGTATTTT. Amino acids: CSAPYRLARSTDTQYF.

This clonotype was counted between two and nine times. The V and J genes are TRBV5-5 and TRBJ2-7, with TRBD1 matching over 7 bases. This CDR3 has 13 amino acids. V trimming: 5 bases; J trimming: 4 bases; junction bases outside the gene matches: 6. Germline CDR1 and CDR2: SGHKS and YYEKEE (reference sequence). The CDR3 sequence is CASRAEQGYEQYF. Written as DNA, the CDR3 is TGTGCCAGCAGGGCAGAACAGGGGTACGAGCAGTACTTC.

This clonotype was recorded a few times. The gene calls are TRBV7-9 and TRBJ2-3; D is possibly TRBD1 (5 bases). CDR1 SEHNR and CDR2 FQNEAQ come from the germline V gene (reference sequence). The CDR3 runs to 16 residues. Trimming shortened V by 3 bases and J by 5 bases, and 18 bases separated the two germline ends. Here the CDR3 DNA reads TGTGCCAGCAGCTTGGTTGAAGCCCCAGGACAAGATACGCAGTATTTT. Translation: CASSLVEAPGQDTQYF.

This clonotype was recorded only once. The chain has TRBV15 and TRBJ2-7, with D perhaps being TRBD1 or TRBD2 (6 bases each). The CDR3 sequence is 14 residues long. V was pared by 3 bases and J by 4 bases, with 13 bases between. CDR1 and CDR2 from the germline V gene are LNHNV and YYDKDF (reference sequence). CDR3 sequence: CATSRGGGGYEQYF. The CDR3 DNA sequence: TGTGCCACCAGCAGGGGAGGAGGGGGATACGAGCAGTACTTC.

The chain employs TRBV6-1 and TRBJ2-2, with D perhaps matching TRBD1 (6 bases). Trimming stripped 7 bases from V and 0 bases from J, with 21 bases between. Germline V gives CDR1 MNHNS, CDR2 SASEGT. The CDR3 covers 18 residues. The CDR3 DNA is TGTGCCAGCACCTTATACCTCGACAGGTTCGCGAACACCGGGGAGCTGTTTTTT. It encodes CASTLYLDRFANTGELFF.

This clonotype appeared a few times. V usage is TRBV11-2 and J usage is TRBJ2-1, with a possible D match to TRBD2 (6 bases). With 5 bases removed from V and 3 bases from J, the gap between germline ends came to 17 bases. The CDR3 contains 16 residues. CDR1 SGHAT and CDR2 FQNNGV come from the germline V gene. Here the CDR3 reads CASSAAGLGFYNEQFF. CDR3 nucleotide sequence: TGTGCCAGCAGCGCCGCGGGGTTAGGTTTCTACAATGAGCAGTTCTTC.

This chain links TRBV7-9 with TRBJ2-1; D gene unclear. Germline-derived CDR1 and CDR2 are SEHNR and FQNEAQ (reference sequence). This CDR3 spans 14 amino acids. Trimming took 8 bases from V and 0 from J, leaving 11 bases between them. The CDR3 is CASRPLSSYNEQFF. CDR3 DNA sequence: TGTGCCAGCCGTCCATTAAGCTCCTACAATGAGCAGTTCTTC. Full variable domain (remainder filled in from reference TRBV7-9 and TRBJ2-1): DTGVSQNPRHKITKRGQNVTFRCDPISEHNRLYWYRQTLGQGPEFLTYFQNEAQLEKSRLLSDRFSAERPKGSFSTLEIQRTEQGDSAMYLCASRPLSSYNEQFFGPGTRLTVL.

This clonotype occurred a few times. As DNA, the CDR3 is TGCAGCGCCGAGGACAGGGGAGGTACCGGGGAGCTGTTTTTT. Translating gives CSAEDRGGTGELFF. This chain connects TRBV29-1 to TRBJ2-2, with 9 bases that match TRBD1. CDR1 is SQVTM, CDR2 ANQGSEA, per germline. The CDR3 contains 14 residues. Trimming removed 7 bases from V and 5 bases from J; junction bases left unmatched: 8.

The chain employs TRBV9 and TRBJ2-2; no definite D call. Trimming removed 4 bases from V and 7 bases from J, with 5 bases in between. The CDR3 consists of 11 residues. Germline CDR1 SGDLS, CDR2 YYNGEE. In DNA, the CDR3 is TGTGCCAGCAGCACCCGCGGGGAGCTGTTTTTT. This codes for CASSTRGELFF.

This rearrangement joins TRBV11-2 to TRBJ2-3; 9 positions match TRBD2. The germline CDR1 and CDR2 sequences are SGHAT and FQNNGV. V lost 0 bases, J lost 8 bases, and 12 bases stayed unmatched. The length of the CDR3 is 17 residues. For the CDR3, the DNA is TGTGCCAGCAGCTTAGATAGGCGGGGGGGCCGATTGTCTACGCAGTATTTT. Protein: CASSLDRRGGRLSTQYF.

This clonotype has a handful of counts. This chain uses TRBV3-1 with TRBJ2-3; the D gene is possibly TRBD1 (6 bases). Looked up from germline, CDR1 is LGHDT and CDR2 is YNNKEL (reference sequence). Deletions cut 4 bases from V and 2 bases from J, with 16 bases between. The CDR3 sequence is 16 residues long. CDR3 coding DNA: TGTGCCAGCAGCCTCACCCAGGGGAAACACACAGATACGCAGTATTTT. This gives the protein CASSLTQGKHTDTQYF.

This clonotype was seen a few times. The CDR3 nucleotides read TGTGCCAGCAGTACGGACAGGCTCTCCTACAATGAGCAGTTCTTC. This gives the protein CASSTDRLSYNEQFF. The rearrangement links TRBV12-3 or TRBV12-4 to TRBJ2-1, with 7 bases identical to TRBD1. Trimming at V came to 5 bases and at J to 0 bases, leaving 4 bases not matched to a gene. The CDR3 is made up of 15 amino acids.

This clonotype occurred a few times. The chain couples TRBV7-9 to TRBJ2-1; 9 positions match TRBD2. CDR1 is SEHNR, CDR2 FQNEAQ, per germline (reference sequence). CDR3 length equals 17 residues. The V gene end was trimmed by 4 bases and the J gene end by 4 bases; junction bases not matched to a gene: 11. The CDR3 is CASSSRLAGEAYNEQFF. Written as DNA, the CDR3 is TGTGCCAGCAGCTCTAGATTAGCGGGGGAAGCATACAATGAGCAGTTCTTC.

In its sample, this clonotype was seen a few times. CDR3 in amino acids: CASSFMGQPQHF. The CDR3 DNA follows: TGCGCCAGCAGCTTCATGGGTCAGCCCCAGCATTTT. The V and J genes are TRBV5-1 and TRBJ1-5; D not certain. CDR1 and CDR2 from the germline V gene are SGHRS and YFSETQ. V lost 2 bases and J lost 6, with 6 bases in between. There are 12 residues in the CDR3.

This clonotype was seen a few times. The rearrangement joins TRBV4-1 to TRBJ2-1; the D gene is possibly TRBD2 (6 bases). The CDR3 covers 15 residues. The ends were cut back, 0 bases at V and 2 bases at J, with 8 bases in the middle. The germline CDR1 and CDR2 sequences are MGHRA and YSYEKL. CDR3 nucleotides: TGCGCCAGCAGCCAAGATCTAGCGACCTACAATGAGCAGTTCTTC. This gives the protein CASSQDLATYNEQFF.